This T cell receptor beta chain was sequenced for a study of CD8 T cells in ankylosing spondylitis (dated by TCRdb to the late 2010s). For context, the study as a whole: The study profiled T cell receptor beta repertoires in healthy donors and ankylosing spondylitis patients to find disease-linked TCR variants. The full study cohort was made up of 20 to 25 ankylosing spondylitis patients and roughly 98 healthy donors. Peripheral blood was sampled, and synovial fluid was also collected from ankylosing spondylitis patients. Broad study findings and their caveats: A TCR beta motif of 7 or 8 highly homologous amino acid variants appeared characteristic of blood from ankylosing spondylitis patients. A CD8+ phenotype was shown by the disease-linked clones, which were found at relatively low frequencies in peripheral blood. Some motif variants were previously reported in synovial fluid and blood of reactive arthritis patients, suggesting common disease-initiation mechanisms. The disease-linked clones were reported as significantly enriched in matched synovial fluid samples from ankylosing spondylitis patients.

V ends up 5 bases short and J 4 bases short, with an unmatched junction base count of 3. CDR1 and CDR2, looked up from the germline V gene, are SGHVS and FQNEAQ. The CDR3 sequence holds 13 residues, the cysteine and phenylalanine included. The entry retains the CDR3 DNA only, 39 bases that are in frame from base 1. This clonotype has at least ten counts. Its antigen remains undetermined. Nothing much larger sits one base from this clone, and base qualities are not available. Sequencing was carried out with an Illumina HiSeq 2500. Quantitative 5'-RACE with molecular barcodes was the method used to prepare the TCR beta libraries. As for the original processing: Disease-linked TCR variants were identified with a new computational method built on a probabilistic model of VDJ rearrangement. Through fastp at Q25 and MiXCR, TCRdb rebuilt clones from the public reads, retaining in-frame beta chains. Each record represents a unique CDR3 protein, reported with the most common genes and DNA among its rows. Clone size and V and J calls follow TCRdb, not the original study. For this sample there are approximately 130,000 distinct CDR3 sequences; about an eighth appear just once. The ten largest clonotypes hold roughly 4.3% of the sample.

Rearrangement joined TRBV7-8 to TRBJ2-3; the junction holds 7 bases that match TRBD1. The receptor's source is a female donor with ankylosing spondylitis or in good health (not recorded which). Input material: blood, either unsorted or a sorted T cell fraction (not recorded which). This receptor carries the CDR3 CASSRQGADTQYF. The DNA sequence is TGTGCCAGCAGCCGACAGGGTGCAGATACGCAGTATTTT.